A single sample gave rise to the 2 T cell receptor beta chains below, sequenced in a study of blood T cells in healthy people across ages. Then a second PCR, running about 6 to 12 cycles, was carried out with a sample-barcoded 5' primer and a J-beta primer mix. MiXCR was run by TCRdb on the 5' RACE reads, yielding one entry per CDR3 protein. The sample carries 920,000 or so distinct CDR3 sequences, less than 50% recorded once. Specimen: blood. The source of these receptors is a woman aged 55-70 years in good health.

V gene TRBV15 combines with J gene TRBJ2-5, with TRBD2 as a possible D gene (7 bases). The V gene lost 6 bases and the J gene lost 0 bases, with 17 bases spanning the gap. CDR1 and CDR2 from the germline V gene are LNHNV and YYDKDF (reference sequence). CDR3 length: 16 residues. The DNA for the CDR3 is TGTGCCACCAGGGACCTGGGGGCGGGAGACCAAGAGACCCAGTACTTC. This translates into CATRDLGAGDQETQYF.

The J gene is TRBJ2-3, the V gene TRBV11-2; D gene unclear. Trimming took 1 base from V and 4 from J, leaving 21 bases between them. The length of the CDR3 is 18 residues. Germline V gene data show CDR1 as SGHAT and CDR2 as FQNNGV. CDR3 nucleotides: TGTGCCAGCAGCTTAGTTGGCCTAACGTTGTACAACCCAGATACGCAGTATTTT. Amino acids: CASSLVGLTLYNPDTQYF. The whole variable domain, remainder taken from reference TRBV11-2 and TRBJ2-3, is EAGVAQSPRYKIIEKRQSVAFWCNPISGHATLYWYQQILGQGPKLLIQFQNNGVVDDSQLPKDRFSAERLKGVDSTLKIQPAKLEDSAVYLCASSLVGLTLYNPDTQYFGPGTRLTVL.